This T cell receptor (beta chain) was recovered during a study of shared clonotypes between healthy human individuals. Study results and limitations: Investigators collected only blood, and repertoires in tissues likely differ.

This clone was picked up a small number of times. What it binds is not known. Germline V gene sequence: CDR1 MDHEN, CDR2 SYDVKM. The CDR3 sequence is 15 residues long. Trimming removed 6 bases from V and 5 bases from J, with 19 bases in between. Genomic DNA of every subset was divided equally among multiple immunoSEQ plates. Original data processing: ImmunoSEQ only sent back junction sequences with no quality scores, so filtering was done differently. Here immunoSEQ multiplex PCR was the method, and the copy in TCRdb shows in-frame clones only, minus some. From that table come the V and J calls and clone size; the DNA was used to work out D and trimming. The table includes about 680,000 clones, around 72% detected once.

The TCR sequence derives from a woman in her twenties or thirties in good health. The chain carries TRBV28 and TRBJ1-1, with a weak D call TRBD1 (6 bases). The specimen was memory CD4+ T cells sorted from blood. Subset indicated: CD45RA-negative fraction. The CDR3 region is CASRGSTGLVTEAFF. CDR3 bases: TGTGCCAGCAGGGGTTCCACAGGGCTAGTAACTGAAGCTTTCTTT.